This passage covers 21 T cell receptor beta chains from one sample sequenced in a study of cytotoxic CD8 clonotypes in ibrutinib-treated CLL. The table came from immunoSEQ multiplex PCR; TCRdb's copy has only in-frame clones and leaves some out. This repertoire shows about 63,000 clones, less than 75% found once; its top ten account for roughly 15%. Sequencing was performed on PBMCs, taken after 12 months of ibrutinib treatment. Source of these receptors: a human donor with chronic lymphocytic leukemia.

This chain connects TRBV6-5 to TRBJ2-7; 7 bases are a match to TRBD2. Losses at the gene ends were 6 bases for V and 2 bases for J; bases not matched to a gene: 4. The germline CDR1 and CDR2 sequences are MNHEY and SVGAGI. This CDR3 contains 13 residues. DNA of the CDR3: TGTGCCAGCAGATCAAGCGGGGCCTACGAGCAGTACTTC. It translates to CASRSSGAYEQYF.

The chain has TRBV5-8 and TRBJ2-5; 9 bases are shared with TRBD2. Per germline, CDR1 SGHTS and CDR2 YDEGEE. Trimming at V came to 5 bases and at J to 4 bases, leaving 3 bases not matched to a gene. The CDR3 is 13 residues long. CDR3 bases: TGTGCCAGCAGAGCGGGGGGTGTAGAGACCCAGTACTTC. Translating gives CASRAGGVETQYF. Full variable domain (rest looked up from reference TRBV5-8 and TRBJ2-5): EAGVTQSPTHLIKTRGQQATLRCSPISGHTSVYWYQQALGLGLQFLLWYDEGEERNRGNFPPRFSGRQFPNYSSELNVNALELEDSALYLCASRAGGVETQYFGPGTRLLVL.

This clone turned up a few times. V and J are TRBV6-1 and TRBJ2-1; 9 bases are a match to TRBD1. Germline assignment: CDR1 MNHNS and CDR2 SASEGT. Trimming cost V 4 bases and J 15 bases; bases outside gene matches: 4. The CDR3 spans 11 residues. CDR3: CASSVGTGWFF. CDR3 coding DNA: TGTGCCAGCAGTGTCGGGACAGGGTGGTTCTTC.

The chain joins TRBV6-5 to TRBJ1-1; D remains ambiguous. The germline V and J ends were trimmed by 6 bases and 0 bases, with 8 bases remaining between them. Germline CDR1 MNHEY, CDR2 SVGAGI. CDR3 length equals 13 residues. The CDR3 loop reads CASRSTLNTEAFF. The CDR3 coding sequence is TGTGCCAGCAGGAGCACTTTGAACACTGAAGCTTTCTTT.

This clone was seen just once. The chain carries TRBV9 and TRBJ2-2; D is uncertain. The germline CDR1 and CDR2 sequences are SGDLS and YYNGEE. The V and J ends lost 0 bases and 6 bases respectively, with 6 bases between them. The CDR3 has 13 residues. The CDR3 sequence is CASSVAVPGELFF. CDR3 sequence (DNA): TGTGCCAGCAGCGTAGCCGTCCCCGGGGAGCTGTTTTTT.

The chain carries TRBV27 and TRBJ1-6; D ambiguous. This CDR3 spans 13 amino acids. Germline CDR1 MNHEY, CDR2 SMNVEV (reference sequence). V lost 3 bases to trimming and J lost 3 bases, with 3 bases between them. The DNA of the CDR3 is TGTGCCAGCAGTTTCTACTATAATTCACCCCTCCACTTT. This codes for CASSFYYNSPLHF.

This chain links TRBV6-6 with TRBJ2-6; a possible D gene is TRBD1 (5 bases). Trimming shortened V by 4 bases and J by 4 bases, and 11 bases separated the two germline ends. The CDR3 runs 15 residues. Germline V gives CDR1 MNHNY, CDR2 SVGAGI (reference sequence). The CDR3 DNA reads as TGTGCCAGCAGTTTCAGGGAAGGGGGGGCCAACGTCCTGACTTTC. Residues: CASSFREGGANVLTF.

This clone has a handful of counts. As DNA, the CDR3 is TGTGCCAGCAGTACGCAAACGAGTGAGCAGTTCTTC. It yields the protein CASSTQTSEQFF. The rearrangement links TRBV6-5 to TRBJ2-1; D ambiguous. Deletions cut 5 bases from V and 9 bases from J, with 11 bases between. The CDR3 runs 12 residues. Looked up from germline, CDR1 is MNHEY and CDR2 is SVGAGI.

The chain recombines TRBV19 with TRBJ1-2; TRBD1 aligns across 9 bases. Trimming cost V 7 bases and J 6 bases; bases outside gene matches: 6. This CDR3 region has 13 residues. CDR1 is LNHDA and CDR2 is SQIVND in the germline V gene (reference sequence). CDR3 region: CASTPTGGDGYTF. The DNA of the CDR3 is TGTGCCAGTACCCCAACAGGGGGCGATGGCTACACCTTC.

In this sample, this clone turned up a few times. J is TRBJ1-5 and V is TRBV27, with 7 bases fitting TRBD1. Germline CDR1 is MNHEY and CDR2 is SMNVEV (reference sequence). V was pared by 6 bases and J by 5 bases, with 7 bases of the junction left unmatched. There are 14 residues in the CDR3. The CDR3 loop reads CASRTTGDYQPQHF. CDR3 coding DNA: TGTGCCAGCAGGACTACAGGGGACTATCAGCCCCAGCATTTT.

Only a few counts were recorded for this clone. This chain links TRBV29-1 with TRBJ2-6; D is perhaps TRBD2 (6 bases). The CDR3 loop spans 16 amino acids. The V and J ends lost 5 bases and 2 bases respectively, with 16 bases between them. The V gene's germline CDR1 is SQVTM and CDR2 ANQGSEA. DNA of the CDR3: TGCAGCGTTAGCAAATCAGGAGGGGCTGGGGCCAACGTCCTGACTTTC. Translating gives CSVSKSGGAGANVLTF.

The chain couples TRBV10-3 to TRBJ2-5; tentative D call: TRBD2 (6 bases). The CDR3 covers 14 residues. V shed 0 bases and J shed 5 bases, with 10 bases lying between them. Germline CDR1 ENHRY, CDR2 SYGVKD. This CDR3 reads CAISESRAGETQYF. Here the CDR3 DNA reads TGTGCCATCAGTGAGTCGAGAGCGGGTGAGACCCAGTACTTC.

The chain combines TRBV14 with TRBJ2-5, with D unresolved. V was clipped by 0 bases and J by 5 bases, with 16 bases between them. Germline CDR1 reads SGHDN; CDR2 reads FVKESK. CDR3 length: 16 residues. Here the CDR3 reads CASSQDIGRFGETQYF. In nucleotides, the CDR3 is TGTGCCAGCAGCCAAGACATCGGACGTTTCGGGGAGACCCAGTACTTC.

The chain combines TRBV18 with TRBJ1-4, with D perhaps matching TRBD1 (6 bases). This CDR3 has 15 amino acids. Germline CDR1 and CDR2: KGHSH and LQKENI. Trimming removed 5 bases at V and 8 bases at J, with 18 bases between. CDR3 residues: CASSKYRASGEKLFF. The CDR3 DNA reads as TGTGCCAGCTCAAAATACAGGGCCTCTGGAGAAAAACTGTTTTTT.

The chain combines TRBV6-5 with TRBJ2-2; D call uncertain. Germline-derived CDR1 and CDR2 are MNHEY and SVGAGI. The V end lost 4 bases, the J end lost 3 bases, and 15 bases lay between the germline ends. The CDR3 has 16 amino acids. The CDR3 sequence is CASSFTHSSYTGELFF. CDR3 sequence (DNA): TGTGCCAGCAGTTTTACCCACTCTTCGTACACCGGGGAGCTGTTTTTT.

J is TRBJ2-7 and V is TRBV9; 8 bases agree with TRBD2. V shed 4 bases and J 2 bases; nucleotides not matched to a gene: 11. The CDR3 runs 16 residues. Germline V lookup: CDR1 SGDLS, CDR2 YYNGEE. CDR3 protein: CASSPRPPAGAYEQYF. In DNA form, the CDR3 reads TGTGCCAGCAGCCCACGGCCCCCAGCGGGGGCCTACGAGCAGTACTTC.

There are a few counts of this clone. The V gene is TRBV6-5, the J gene TRBJ2-7, with TRBD1 identical over 10 bases. Losses at the gene ends were 6 bases for V and 0 bases for J; bases not matched to a gene: 5. The length of the CDR3 is 15 residues. Germline-derived CDR1 and CDR2 are MNHEY and SVGAGI. This chain's CDR3 is CASSKTGGASYEQYF. CDR3 bases: TGTGCCAGCAGCAAGACAGGGGGCGCCTCCTACGAGCAGTACTTC.

This clone was counted a few times. The chain is built from TRBV5-1 and TRBJ1-1; 9 bases line up with TRBD1. Trimming cost V 3 bases and J 1 base; bases outside gene matches: 1. Germline CDR1 reads SGHRS; CDR2 reads YFSETQ. The CDR3 loop spans 14 amino acids. The CDR3 DNA follows: TGCGCCAGCAGCTCGGGACAGGGGAACACTGAAGCTTTCTTT. Its protein product is CASSSGQGNTEAFF. Variable domain in full (rest from reference TRBV5-1 and TRBJ1-1): KAGVTQTPRYLIKTRGQQVTLSCSPISGHRSVSWYQQTPGQGLQFLFEYFSETQRNKGNFPGRFSGRQFSNSRSEMNVSTLELGDSALYLCASSSGQGNTEAFFGQGTRLTVV.

V gene TRBV19 combines with J gene TRBJ1-1; D gene unclear. Per germline, CDR1 LNHDA and CDR2 SQIVND (reference sequence). The CDR3 length is 16 residues. V was shortened by 6 bases and J by 0 bases, with 17 bases between the two germline ends. The CDR3 here is CASRNGVWRVNTEAFF. As DNA, the CDR3 is TGTGCCAGTAGAAACGGAGTATGGAGGGTGAACACTGAAGCTTTCTTT.

The chain is built from TRBV7-6 and TRBJ2-5; TRBD1 is a possible D gene (5 bases). V lost 4 bases and J 2 bases, leaving 14 bases between the germline ends. The length of the CDR3 is 15 residues. Germline V gene data show CDR1 as SGHVS and CDR2 as FNYEAQ. The CDR3 protein is CASSSHGHIQETQYF. The CDR3 bases are TGTGCCAGCAGCTCTCACGGACATATACAAGAGACCCAGTACTTC.

V and J are TRBV19 and TRBJ2-3; no definite D call. Trimming pared 3 bases from V and 2 bases from J, leaving 6 bases between. There are 13 residues in the CDR3. Germline V gene sequence: CDR1 LNHDA, CDR2 SQIVND (reference sequence). This CDR3 reads CASSIGHTDTQYF. The CDR3 DNA is TGTGCCAGTAGTATTGGGCACACAGATACGCAGTATTTT.